This TCR beta chain was sequenced during a study of regulatory T cells in long-lasting Graves disease (dated by TCRdb to the early 2020s). In terms of the full investigation: Patients with newly diagnosed Graves' disease had been on antithyroid drugs for under 3 months. A total of about 35 samples underwent TCR sequencing: around 13 from persistent and about 20 from newly diagnosed Graves' disease patients. This study used TCR sequencing and RNA sequencing of peripheral blood to compare persistent Graves' disease patients against newly diagnosed Graves' disease patients. The study was registered as a clinical trial and conducted in China. Results and caveats for the whole study, not just this receptor: Because the primary lesion, thyroid tissue, could not be accessed, the study looked at peripheral blood alone. The small sample size was acknowledged by the authors as a limitation that may reduce accuracy. Preferential use of TRBV28, TRBJ1-2 and TRBJ2-5 was observed in persistent disease, whereas TRBV20-1 and TRBJ2-1 were favored in newly diagnosed disease. Lower TCR Shannon entropy and fewer highly expanded clones were observed in persistent Graves' disease patients than in newly diagnosed patients, which suggested clonal expansion. Patients with persistent disease shared more public clonotypes (fewer than 3,000) than newly diagnosed patients did (more than 900). Only the TCR beta chain was sequenced and analyzed.

Concerning this clonotype itself: Its target antigen remains unknown. No base quality values were provided; no much bigger clone lies one nucleotide off.

Libraries were prepared through multiplex PCR. TCRdb records Illumina HiSeq 4000 as the sequencer. TCR beta libraries were built with iRepertoire HTBI primers and Arm-PCR amplification of CDR3 regions. PCR products were gel purified before sequencing. The paper's processing steps were these. Gene usage analysis of CDR3 amino acid clonotypes used the 55 to 80 TRBV and about 14 TRBJ segments found across samples. Filtered high-quality paired reads were merged into contigs using COPE and FqMerger. Contigs were aligned with BLAST to IMGT TRBV, TRBD and TRBJ reference genes, and CDR3 was defined per IMGT. Any clonotype with a frequency above 0.1% was classified as a highly expanded clone. Shannon entropy served as the measure of repertoire diversity, while the Gini coefficient captured V-J evenness. Public clonotypes were defined as clonotypes shared by more than one individual. The raw public data were reprocessed by TCRdb itself: fastp quality trimming at Q25, MiXCR clonotype calling, in-frame beta chains only. Every distinct CDR3 protein forms one entry, paired with its most common genes and DNA. The V and J calls reflect TCRdb's pipeline rather than the authors' work. The sample table records approximately 540,000 distinct CDR3 sequences; about 11% of these occur just once. More than 8% of the sample belongs to the ten largest clones.

V loses 0 bases, J loses 8 bases, and the germline ends lie 7 bases apart. The CDR3, from cysteine to phenylalanine, totals 12 residues. The read is trimmed to its CDR3 DNA, 36 bases read in frame from base 1. CDR1 and CDR2, per the germline V gene, are LGHNA and YSLEER. Reading the label with the study, this specimen's time point is: newly diagnosed GD, antithyroid drugs for less than 3 months. For both TCR sequencing and RNA sequencing, RNA was extracted from PBMCs using TRIzol. Graves' disease was diagnosed according to American Thyroid Association guidelines. The patients came from an endocrinology department in Xi'an, China. Each patient gave approximately 10 milliliters of peripheral blood, collected in an EDTA anticoagulant tube. Ficoll Paque Plus density gradient separation was used to isolate PBMCs, and no additional T cell sorting was done. An Agilent 2100 Bioanalyzer and agarose gel were used to check RNA quality, and a NanoDrop 2000 was used to measure RNA concentration.

A further study also used this sample, focusing on T cells in Graves' hyperthyroidism and ophthalmopathy. Looking at the second paper: Stable Graves' hyperthyroidism was defined as the absence of progression to ophthalmopathy over 18 months of follow-up. Hyperthyroidism patients were newly diagnosed, with disease duration under 2 months, and aged 18 to 65 years. Exclusion was applied to patients with uncontrolled infections, other autoimmune diseases, pregnancy or lactation. Diagnoses were established on the basis of clinical symptoms, serum thyroxine and TRAb, thyroid ultrasound, and orbital computed tomography. The first round of RT-PCR for the TCR CDR3 was performed with the HTBI primer set and the Qiagen OneStep RT-PCR kit. Most expanded thyroid clonotypes (frequency above 0.001) were also detected in blood, suggesting blood repertoires may reflect thyroid immune responses. A 13 V-J signature model separated ophthalmopathy from stable hyperthyroidism, with about 88% sensitivity and roughly 81% specificity in cross-validation and 80%/75% in testing. In validation, the model predicted progression to ophthalmopathy with 60% to 71% sensitivity and less than 80% specificity, a median of around six months before onset. To identify TCR V-J signatures that set the groups apart, the researchers used a discovery cohort of approximately 98 patients, made up of about 44 with Graves' ophthalmopathy and some 56 with stable Graves' hyperthyroidism. Whether ophthalmopathy could be predicted prospectively was tested in an independent validation cohort made up of some 20 hyperthyroidism patients plus 17 patients who later progressed to ophthalmopathy. For training and testing, the 100 or so patients in the discovery cohort were randomly divided in a 7:3 ratio. In addition, the study compared T-cell repertoires in thyroid tissue and in blood from a handful of Graves' hyperthyroidism patients. After blood sampling, hyperthyroidism patients were treated with methimazole at a starting dose of 30 mg daily, and ophthalmopathy patients were treated with high-dose intravenous methylprednisolone. Libraries were constructed in a second round of multiplex PCR, after which size selection and purification were performed. Libraries were sequenced paired-end with 100 bp reads on an Illumina HiSeq2000. Raw data were processed with SOAPnuke, discarding reads with adapters, uncalled bases, mean Phred below 15, or no exact constant-primer or identifier match. High-quality paired reads were merged with COPE v1.2.5, and unique nucleotide sequences were defined as clonotypes. MiTCR v1.1 was used to align clonotypes to the IMGT TRBV, TRBD and TRBJ reference segments. The analysis was restricted to V-J combinations with a frequency above 0.0001, which together covered about 99% of the repertoires. The TCS score was defined as F50 (clonal expansion) divided by E x V (chaos), with BLOSUM62-based TCRdist calculated between CDR3 peptides within each V-J. Welch's t-statistics and random forest reduced around 520 V-J features to under 15, which were used in a naive Bayes classifier (R e1071). No statistical method was used to set the sample size in advance, and investigators knew the group allocation. According to the paper, TCR Vbeta CDR3 sequencing was carried out on some 140 peripheral blood samples, which came from around 43 ophthalmopathy, around 75 hyperthyroidism and roughly 17 progressor patients.

The receptor's source is a woman in her twenties or thirties with Graves disease. Donor details come from another sample of the same person, matched by shared clones. Sequenced here: peripheral blood mononuclear cells (PBMCs), sampled at new diagnosis, from a patient treated with antithyroid drugs. Recombination linked TRBV4-3 to TRBJ1-1, with TRBD1 as a weak D call on 5 bases. The CDR3 region has the sequence CASSQDHREAFF. The sequence in DNA is TGCGCCAGCAGCCAAGACCACAGGGAAGCTTTCTTT.